This T cell receptor (beta chain) originates from a study of vaccination effects on CD4 cells after COVID-19. Broader study findings: Nearly all vaccine-induced clones in healthy recipients recognized only SARS-CoV-2.

Isolating CD4+ T cells followed around nine days of culture. On day 3 and again on day 7, half the medium was replaced with IL-2 medium. This clone ranks as medium-sized. No antigen is known for it. Germline is not matched at one junction end, which may reflect a read error. The method was immunoSEQ multiplex PCR; TCRdb's version includes in-frame clones alone and lacks a portion of them. The sample has around 46,000 clones; about 67% are singletons. There are 11 residues in the CDR3. CDR1 is SEHNR, CDR2 FQNEAQ, per germline (reference sequence). The TCR originated in a human donor who received a COVID-19 vaccine. Sample: CD4+ T cells from PBMCs cultured without peptide, taken before COVID-19 vaccination. The chain is built from TRBV7-9 and TRBJ1-2; tentative D call: TRBD1 (5 bases). In DNA, the CDR3 is TGTGTCAGCAGGGTACACTATGGCTACACCTTC. Translation gives CVSRVHYGYTF.